A selection of T cell receptor beta chains follows, all from one sample in a study of Ad26.COV2.S vaccination and SARS-CoV-2 variants. The method was immunoSEQ multiplex PCR; TCRdb's version includes in-frame clones alone and lacks a portion of them. Among more than 300,000 clones, approximately 86% were seen once, and the ten largest hold approximately 11%. Sequencing used peripheral blood, obtained in a trial of Ad26.COV2.S vaccine versus placebo. The receptor set was obtained from a person aged 18-60 years who received the Ad26.COV2.S COVID-19 vaccine or a placebo. Both conserved end residues are part of each CDR3. D genes are given only for firm matches. The size of a clone is reported for some rows only, either as once, few or many, or as a class for expanded clones.

TRBJ2-7 TRBV27 . TRBD2 TGTGCCAGCAGTTTATTAGCGGGAGGCGAGCAGTACTTC CASSLLAGGEQYF
TRBJ2-7 TRBV7-2 . . TGTGCCAGCAGCTTAGCGGCATACTCCACCTACGAGCAGTACTTC CASSLAAYSTYEQYF
TRBJ2-7 TRBV2 . . TGTGCCAGCAGCACCGGGTTTTACGAGCAGTACTTC CASSTGFYEQYF
TRBJ2-7 TRBV7-6 . . TGTGCCAGCAGCTTAGCGGAGGCAGGGCGCCCCTCTTACGAGCAGTACTTC CASSLAEAGRPSYEQYF
TRBJ2-1 TRBV29-1 . . TGCAGCGTTGAAGGAGGGACTTTTTCATACAATGAGCAGTTCTTC CSVEGGTFSYNEQFF
TRBJ2-7 TRBV10-3 . TRBD1 TGTGCCATCAGTGAGCAGGGGGATTCCTACGAGCAGTACTTC CAISEQGDSYEQYF
TRBJ2-7 TRBV2 . . TGTGCCAGTGTGAGGGAGAAGCAGTACTTC CASVREKQYF
TRBJ1-6 TRBV3-1/TRBV3-2 . . TGTGCCAGCAGCCAAGACTTCTCTTCACCCCTCCACTTT CASSQDFSSPLHF
TRBJ1-4 TRBV2 . TRBD1 TGTGCCAGCAGCAAGGACAGGGGAAAACTGTTTTTT CASSKDRGKLFF
TRBJ2-5 TRBV5-4 . TRBD2 TGTGCCAGCAGCTTCAAGCGGGATCACCAAGAGACCCAGTACTTC CASSFKRDHQETQYF
TRBJ1-2 TRBV7-9 . TRBD1 TGTGCCAGCAGCCAGACAGGGACAAACTATGGCTACACCTTC CASSQTGTNYGYTF
TRBJ2-1 TRBV6-5 . . TGTGCCGCAAATAAAGGCAGGGTCGATGAGCAGTTCTTC CAANKGRVDEQFF
TRBJ1-4 TRBV9 . TRBD1 TGTGCCAGCAGCCCCTCACCGGGACAGTGGGAAGAAAAACTGTTTTTT CASSPSPGQWEEKLFF
TRBJ1-1 TRBV19 few . TGTGCCAGTAGTATAGGGTACACTGAAGCTTTCTTT CASSIGYTEAFF
TRBJ2-3 TRBV5-8 . . TGTGCCAGCAGCTTCGGGGGCACAGATACGCAGTATTTT CASSFGGTDTQYF
TRBJ2-3 TRBV6-2/TRBV6-3 . TRBD2 TGTGCCAGCAGTTATTGGGCTAGCGGACCCAGCACAGATACGCAGTATTTT CASSYWASGPSTDTQYF
TRBJ1-4 TRBV4-2 . . TGTGCCAGCAGCCAAGAACCAGGGATTAGTGAAAAACTGTTTTTT CASSQEPGISEKLFF
TRBJ1-5 TRBV24-1 once . TGTGCCACTAAATCAGGACAGTTTAGATCAAATCAGCCCCAGCATTTT CATKSGQFRSNQPQHF
TRBJ1-2 TRBV21-1 . . TGTGCCAGCAGCAAAGAGGCAGGGCGGGGCTATGGCTACACCTTC CASSKEAGRGYGYTF
TRBJ2-1 TRBV5-1 . TRBD1 TGCGCCAGCAGCTTGGAAGGATCCAGGACAGGGTCTCTTAATGAGCAGTTCTTC CASSLEGSRTGSLNEQFF
TRBJ2-7 TRBV10-2 . . TGCGCCAGCTCGATCCAGGGGGGGCAGTACTTC CASSIQGGQYF
TRBJ2-3 TRBV28 . . TGTGCCAGCAGTGGAGCGGACGCTTCAGATACGCAGTATTTT CASSGADASDTQYF
TRBJ2-7 TRBV5-6 . TRBD2 TGTGCCAGCAACGGGGGGGGACACTACGAGCAGTACTTC CASNGGGHYEQYF
TRBJ1-3 TRBV4-3 once TRBD1 TGCGCCAGCAGCCAAGGACAGGGGACAAGGAACACCATATATTTT CASSQGQGTRNTIYF
TRBJ2-5 TRBV18 . . TGTGCCAGCTCACCGGGGAGAGAGACCCAGTACTTC CASSPGRETQYF
TRBJ1-1 TRBV27 . . TGTGCCAGCAGCCTCTATGGGGGCGCCGCGAACACTGAAGCTTTCTTT CASSLYGGAANTEAFF
TRBJ2-1 TRBV6-1 . TRBD2 TGTGCCAGCAGTGAAGCGCCTAGCGGGGGGGCAGGTTACAATGAGCAGTTCTTC CASSEAPSGGAGYNEQFF
TRBJ2-3 TRBV5-1 . . TGCGCCAGCAGCTTGGAGCTAGACAGGACAGATACGCAGTATTTT CASSLELDRTDTQYF
TRBJ1-5 TRBV6-4 . . TGTGCCAGCAGTGTCCGGCCTAATCAGCCCCAGCATTTT CASSVRPNQPQHF
TRBJ2-7 TRBV6-1 . TRBD1 TGTGCCAGCAGTGAATGGGACAGGGCCTACGAGCAGTACTTC CASSEWDRAYEQYF
TRBJ2-3 TRBV7-3 . . TGTGCCAGCAGCCCCAGACAGACCCGTCATACGCAGTATTTT CASSPRQTRHTQYF
TRBJ1-1 TRBV7-2 . . TGTGCCAGCAGCCTCACTCAGGGGAACACTGAAGCTTTCTTT CASSLTQGNTEAFF
TRBJ1-5 TRBV30 . . TGTGCCTGGAGTCCCGGGGGAAATCAGCCCCAGCATTTT CAWSPGGNQPQHF
TRBJ2-5 TRBV25-1 . TRBD2 TGTGCCAGCAGTGAATCGGGAGGGGTAGAGACCCAGTACTTC CASSESGGVETQYF
TRBJ2-5 TRBV2 . . TGTGCCAGCAGCGAAATGGGGGCTACAAGCCAAGAGACCCAGTACTTC CASSEMGATSQETQYF
TRBJ1-5 TRBV30 few . TGTGCCTGGAGTAGTGCGTCAGGGGTTCAGCCCCAGCATTTT CAWSSASGVQPQHF
TRBJ1-4 TRBV28 few . TGTGCCACCCTGGGAGGGCTTAATGAAAAACTGTTTTTT CATLGGLNEKLFF
TRBJ1-5 TRBV28 . . TGTGCCAGCAGTTTGAGGGAAGGCCAGCCCCAGCATTTT CASSLREGQPQHF
TRBJ1-1 TRBV28 once . TGTGCCAGCAGAAACGTAGGGGCCGTCGAACTACTTGAAGCTTTCTTT CASRNVGAVELLEAFF
TRBJ2-1 TRBV28 . TRBD2 TGTGCCACCGCGAGGGGACTAGTCTCCTACAATGAGCAGTTCTTC CATARGLVSYNEQFF
TRBJ1-5 TRBV3-1/TRBV3-2 . . TGTGCCAGCAGCCAAGAGAGGTATCAGCCCCAGCATTTT CASSQERYQPQHF
TRBJ2-2 TRBV27 . . TGTGCCAGCAGTTCGGCAGGTTGGGACACCGGGGAGCTGTTTTTT CASSSAGWDTGELFF
TRBJ2-3 TRBV9 once TRBD1 TGTGCCAGCAGCGTAGGGGGGACAGGGGAAGATACGCAGTATTTT CASSVGGTGEDTQYF
TRBJ1-1 TRBV20-1 . . TGCAGTGCTAGTCCTACGGTTGAAGCTTTCTTT CSASPTVEAFF
TRBJ2-7 TRBV6-2/TRBV6-3 . . TGTGCCAGCAGTCGAGACAGCTACGAGCAGTACTTC CASSRDSYEQYF
TRBJ2-7 TRBV29-1 . . TGCAGCGCTACTAAACAGGGATACGAGCAGTACTTC CSATKQGYEQYF
TRBJ2-1 TRBV14 . . TGTGCCAGCAGCCAAGATAACGGGGCCAGCTCCTACAATGAGCAGTTCTTC CASSQDNGASSYNEQFF
TRBJ2-7 TRBV5-1 . TRBD2 TGCGCCAGCAGCCCGCCTGAGCGGGGGTGGAACGAGCAGTACTTC CASSPPERGWNEQYF
TRBJ2-1 TRBV19 once . TGTGCCAGTAGTATTAACCCCGGGGTATACAATGAGCAGTTCTTC CASSINPGVYNEQFF
TRBJ2-1 TRBV3-1/TRBV3-2 . . TGTGCCAGCAGCCCGACTATCCTCAATGAGCAGTTCTTC CASSPTILNEQFF
TRBJ2-1 TRBV5-1 . . TGCGCCAGCAGCTTGTACTTGGACAATGAGCAGTTCTTC CASSLYLDNEQFF
TRBJ1-5 TRBV19 . TRBD1 TGTGCCACTGGGACAGGGCTCGGTCAGCCCCAGCATTTT CATGTGLGQPQHF
TRBJ1-5 TRBV19 once TRBD1 TGTGCCAGTAGTGACAGGGGGCCAAGCAATCAGCCCCAGCATTTT CASSDRGPSNQPQHF